Each of the 10 T cell receptor beta chains below was sequenced from the same sample in a study of T cell responses to AZD1222 COVID-19 vaccine. TCRdb's table, derived via immunoSEQ multiplex PCR, lists solely in-frame clones and lacks some. Among approximately 170,000 clones, roughly nine tenths were seen once, and the ten largest hold 6.5% to 7%. Sequenced here: peripheral blood, sampled on day 0 of AZD1222 vaccination. The source of these receptors is an adult in good health.

The chain carries TRBV12-3 or TRBV12-4 and TRBJ1-1; D might be TRBD1 (5 bases). CDR3 length equals 13 residues. The V and J ends lost 2 bases and 6 bases respectively, with 10 bases between them. The CDR3: CASSLQGFAEAFF. Written as DNA, the CDR3 is TGTGCCAGCAGTTTACAGGGTTTCGCTGAAGCTTTCTTT.

The chain combines TRBV24-1 with TRBJ1-6, with TRBD1 identical over 11 bases. Per germline, CDR1 KGHDR and CDR2 SFDVKD. The CDR3 is 17 amino acids. V trimming: 7 bases; J trimming: 1 base; junction bases outside the gene matches: 5. CDR3 coding DNA: TGTGCCACCAGACGCGGACAGGGGGCATCCTATAATTCACCCCTCCACTTT. It translates to CATRRGQGASYNSPLHF.

This clone was detected only once. The chain combines TRBV19 with TRBJ1-6, with 7 bases lining up with TRBD1. Looked up from germline, CDR1 is LNHDA and CDR2 is SQIVND (reference sequence). The length of the CDR3 is 15 residues. V was pared by 1 base and J by 10 bases, with 7 bases of the junction left unmatched. The CDR3 loop is CASSIGQGYRSPLHF. The CDR3 region has the DNA TGTGCCAGTAGTATAGGACAGGGCTATCGATCACCCCTCCACTTT.

Written as DNA, the CDR3 is TGTGCCAGCAGCAAGTGGGTCCAGGGGAGCGGGTCTGGCTACACCTTC. Translation: CASSKWVQGSGSGYTF. V and J are TRBV21-1 and TRBJ1-2. TRBV21-1 counts as a pseudogene. The CDR3 sequence is 16 residues long.

The rearrangement links TRBV5-6 to TRBJ1-5; 10 bases map to TRBD1. The ends lost 0 bases at V and 5 bases at J; junction bases unmatched: 2. In germline, CDR1 is SGHDT, CDR2 YYEEEE. CDR3 length: 15 amino acids. The CDR3 protein is CASSLGDRGHQPQHF. CDR3 in DNA: TGTGCCAGCAGCTTGGGGGACAGGGGACATCAGCCCCAGCATTTT.

The rearrangement joins TRBV9 to TRBJ1-1; a weak D match, TRBD1 (5 bases). This CDR3 is 13 amino acids long. The germline gives CDR1 SGDLS, CDR2 YYNGEE. Trimming left V 4 bases short and J 9 bases short, with 16 bases between. CDR3 region: CASSQSGGTQAFF. As DNA, the CDR3 is TGTGCCAGCAGCCAATCTGGGGGGACCCAAGCTTTCTTT.

The chain links TRBV14 to TRBJ2-1; possible D gene TRBD2, 5 bases. The V gene lost 0 bases and the J gene lost 0 bases, with 9 bases spanning the gap. This CDR3 is built from 16 residues. CDR1 is SGHDN, CDR2 FVKESK, per germline. CDR3 nucleotide sequence: TGTGCCAGCAGCCAAGATAAAGGGAGCTCCTACAATGAGCAGTTCTTC. Amino acid sequence: CASSQDKGSSYNEQFF. Full variable domain (outside the CDR3, taken from reference TRBV14 and TRBJ2-1): EAGVTQFPSHSVIEKGQTVTLRCDPISGHDNLYWYRRVMGKEIKFLLHFVKESKQDESGMPNNRFLAERTGGTYSTLKVQPAELEDSGVYFCASSQDKGSSYNEQFFGPGTRLTVL.

This clone appeared once. This chain connects TRBV6-5 to TRBJ2-3; 8 bases agree with TRBD2. The CDR3 is 16 amino acids. The germline gives CDR1 MNHEY, CDR2 SVGAGI. J was trimmed by 5 bases and V by 1 base; bases with no gene match: 8. CDR3 bases: TGTGCCAGCAGTTACTATTACGGGGGGGCCGAAGATACGCAGTATTTT. This gives the protein CASSYYYGGAEDTQYF.

The genes are TRBV13 and TRBJ1-4; weak D call: TRBD1 (6 bases). Per germline, CDR1 PRHDT and CDR2 FYEKMQ (reference sequence). V was pared by 3 bases and J by 7 bases, with 18 bases between. The CDR3 covers 16 residues. The CDR3 region has the DNA TGTGCCAGCAGCTTTTCTGTAGGGGGTTGGAGTGAAAAACTGTTTTTT. This encodes CASSFSVGGWSEKLFF.

The rearrangement joins TRBV5-4 to TRBJ1-2, with D unclear. CDR3 length: 13 residues. Germline V gives CDR1 SGHNT, CDR2 YYREEE (reference sequence). Trimming shortened V by 4 bases and J by 11 bases, and 18 bases separated the two germline ends. CDR3 loop: CASSLAVTTQYTF. The CDR3 DNA follows: TGTGCCAGCAGCCTCGCAGTTACGACCCAGTACACCTTC.